This T cell receptor beta chain was sequenced during a study of blood T cell repertoires in COVID-19. About the study: COVID-19 samples collected from the United States, Italy and Spain covered acute and convalescent phases. PBMCs, B-cell-depleted T cells, or T cells provided the cDNA or gDNA that made up the material.

As originally analysed: Estimated nucleated cell counts came from reference gene primer amplification. Profiled with immunoSEQ multiplex PCR; TCRdb holds only in-frame clones, not every one. That table supplies the V and J calls and clone size; D and trimming were determined from the DNA. Of roughly 240,000 clones listed, roughly four fifths were seen once; the top ten hold about 4.8%. The germline V gene encodes CDR1 KGHSH and CDR2 LQKENI. The CDR3 extends over 16 amino acids. Trimming cost V 0 bases and J 0 bases, with 9 bases left between them. Sequencing was done on a sample of peripheral blood. The chain carries TRBV18 and TRBJ1-5, with a weak D call TRBD1 (6 bases). The clonotype was recovered from a woman in her 70s with acute or convalescent COVID-19. The CDR3 bases are TGTGCCAGCTCACCACCTAACAGGGATAGCAATCAGCCCCAGCATTTT. This translates into CASSPPNRDSNQPQHF.